These 23 T cell receptor beta chains originate from one sample sequenced in a study of blood T cell repertoires in COVID-19. Using immunoSEQ multiplex PCR, the repertoire was profiled, and TCRdb retains in-frame clones only, with some absent. The sample lists fewer than 350,000 clones; approximately 84% were seen once. Sequenced material: peripheral blood. The receptors were sampled from a woman aged 25 to 39 who had recovered from COVID-19.

The chain joins TRBV5-6 to TRBJ1-4; D gene ambiguous. The germline gives CDR1 SGHDT, CDR2 YYEEEE. V gave up 4 bases and J gave up 3 bases, with 4 bases separating them. The CDR3 totals 12 residues. The CDR3 DNA reads TGTGCCAGCAGCCTTGCTAATGAAAAACTGTTTTTT. Its protein product is CASSLANEKLFF. The complete variable domain, with remaining parts taken from reference TRBV5-6 and TRBJ1-4, reads DAGVTQSPTHLIKTRGQQVTLRCSPKSGHDTVSWYQQALGQGPQFIFQYYEEEERQRGNFPDRFSGHQFPNYSSELNVNALLLGDSALYLCASSLANEKLFFGSGTQLSVL.

The rearrangement uses TRBV27 and TRBJ1-1; D is perhaps TRBD1 (5 bases). Germline V gene sequence: CDR1 MNHEY, CDR2 SMNVEV (reference sequence). V shed 0 bases and J shed 5 bases, with 10 bases lying between them. The CDR3 consists of 14 residues. The CDR3 sequence is CASSLSWGGTEAFF. The CDR3 bases are TGTGCCAGCAGTTTATCGTGGGGGGGGACTGAAGCTTTCTTT.

The chain links TRBV4-1 to TRBJ1-5; tentatively, D is TRBD1 (5 bases). CDR1 is MGHRA and CDR2 is YSYEKL in the germline V gene. Trimming took 0 bases from V and 4 from J, leaving 16 bases between them. The CDR3 sequence is 17 residues long. CDR3 bases: TGCGCCAGCAGCCAAGATAATTTTTTTGGGGCAAATCAGCCCCAGCATTTT. This codes for CASSQDNFFGANQPQHF.

The chain links TRBV3-1 (or the pseudogene TRBV3-2) to TRBJ1-6; 7 bases are a match to TRBD1. The CDR3 has 14 amino acids. Germline CDR1 LGHDT, CDR2 YNNKEL (reference sequence). Trimming removed 5 bases from V and 5 bases from J; junction bases left unmatched: 3. The CDR3 loop is CASSFGTDNSPLHF. DNA of the CDR3: TGTGCCAGCAGCTTCGGGACAGATAATTCACCCCTCCACTTT.

This chain uses TRBV28 with TRBJ1-5, with 10 bases identical to TRBD1. CDR3 length: 16 amino acids. The V segment lost 6 bases and the J segment 6 bases; nucleotides outside the gene matches: 11. In germline, CDR1 is MDHEN, CDR2 SYDVKM. The CDR3 here is CASSFFDGDRGQPQHF. CDR3 nucleotides: TGTGCCAGCAGCTTCTTCGATGGGGACAGGGGTCAGCCCCAGCATTTT.

V is TRBV19 and J is TRBJ1-2; maybe TRBD1 (5 bases). CDR3 length: 16 amino acids. Per the germline V gene, CDR1 is LNHDA and CDR2 is SQIVND (reference sequence). With 5 bases removed from V and 1 base from J, the gap between germline ends came to 17 bases. The CDR3 DNA reads as TGTGCCAGTAGTGTGACGGCGCAGGGATTTAACTATGGCTACACCTTC. Translation: CASSVTAQGFNYGYTF.

This chain's CDR3 is CASGAGVSCTDTQYF. The CDR3 nucleotides read TGTGCCAGCGGGGCGGGAGTGAGTTGCACAGATACGCAGTATTTT. The V call is TRBV21-1, the J call TRBJ2-3; the table's D call TRBD2 went unverified against the DNA. TRBV21-1 is an annotated pseudogene. The CDR3 is made up of 15 amino acids.

This clone appeared a single time. The chain links TRBV19 to TRBJ1-5, with 8 nucleotides matching TRBD1. The J segment lost 7 bases and the V segment lost 5 bases, leaving 10 bases of the junction unmatched. The V gene's germline CDR1 is LNHDA and CDR2 SQIVND (reference sequence). This CDR3 spans 15 amino acids. The CDR3 is CASSPYQGAVQPQHF. CDR3 nucleotides: TGTGCCAGTAGTCCGTATCAGGGGGCGGTGCAGCCCCAGCATTTT.

This clone turned up a few times. This chain joins TRBV5-6 and TRBJ1-1; the D is unclear. From germline, CDR1 is SGHDT and CDR2 YYEEEE. Between the trimmed V and J ends, which lost 5 bases and 4 bases, there was a span of 9 bases. CDR3 size: 12 residues. CDR3 sequence: CASSSQFTEAFF. The CDR3 coding sequence is TGTGCCAGCAGTTCGCAGTTCACTGAAGCTTTCTTT. Full variable domain (outside the CDR3, taken from reference TRBV5-6 and TRBJ1-1): DAGVTQSPTHLIKTRGQQVTLRCSPKSGHDTVSWYQQALGQGPQFIFQYYEEEERQRGNFPDRFSGHQFPNYSSELNVNALLLGDSALYLCASSSQFTEAFFGQGTRLTVV.

This chain joins TRBV6-5 and TRBJ1-2, with TRBD1 identical over 10 bases. V trimming: 0 bases; J trimming: 7 bases; junction bases outside the gene matches: 5. There are 15 residues in the CDR3. Germline CDR1 MNHEY, CDR2 SVGAGI. The CDR3 nucleotides are TGTGCCAGCAGTTACTCCGACAGGGGGCAGGGTGGCTACACCTTC. Translating gives CASSYSDRGQGGYTF.

This chain uses TRBV29-1 with TRBJ2-7, with D perhaps TRBD1 (7 bases). From germline, CDR1 is SQVTM and CDR2 ANQGSEA. V lost 6 bases, J lost 2 bases, and 17 bases lay in between. The CDR3 totals 14 residues. The CDR3 sequence is CSVRTGGRPYEQYF. In nucleotides, the CDR3 is TGCAGCGTCCGGACAGGAGGGCGACCCTACGAGCAGTACTTC.

V is TRBV9 and J is TRBJ2-7; 7 nucleotides match TRBD2. This CDR3 region has 15 residues. Losses at the gene ends were 0 bases for V and 3 bases for J; bases not matched to a gene: 6. Germline V gene sequence: CDR1 SGDLS, CDR2 YYNGEE. CDR3 region: CASSVGAGVGYEQYF. In nucleotides, the CDR3 is TGTGCCAGCAGCGTAGGGGCGGGAGTCGGCTACGAGCAGTACTTC.

This chain links TRBV19 with TRBJ1-2; 7 bases map to TRBD1. The CDR3 totals 15 residues. The trim removed 0 bases at V and 8 bases at J, leaving 9 bases unmatched. Germline-derived CDR1 and CDR2 are LNHDA and SQIVND (reference sequence). The CDR3 DNA is TGTGCCAGTAGTATAGAGACAGGGAGATGGGGCGGCTACACCTTC. It encodes CASSIETGRWGGYTF.

The chain couples TRBV7-2 to TRBJ2-1; 9 nucleotides agree with TRBD2. Germline CDR1 is SGHTA and CDR2 is FQGNSA. There are 15 residues in the CDR3. V shed 1 base and J 4 bases; nucleotides not matched to a gene: 2. CDR3 in amino acids: CASSLGLAEYNEQFF. The CDR3 DNA reads TGTGCCAGCAGCTTAGGACTAGCGGAGTACAATGAGCAGTTCTTC.

This clone was observed many times. This chain connects TRBV30 to TRBJ2-2; 13 bases are shared with TRBD2. The CDR3 has 16 residues. Germline loops: CDR1 GTSNPN, CDR2 SVGIG (reference sequence). The J segment lost 6 bases and the V segment lost 0 bases, leaving 4 bases of the junction unmatched. CDR3 bases: TGTGCCTGGAGTGTACTAGGACTAGCGGGGGCCGGGGAGCTGTTTTTT. It encodes CAWSVLGLAGAGELFF.

This chain joins TRBV9 and TRBJ2-7; 8 bases agree with TRBD2. This CDR3 comprises 15 residues. Germline V gene sequence: CDR1 SGDLS, CDR2 YYNGEE. V trimming: 0 bases; J trimming: 5 bases; junction bases outside the gene matches: 7. The CDR3 protein is CASSVEGLEFHEQYF. DNA of the CDR3: TGTGCCAGCAGCGTAGAGGGACTAGAGTTCCACGAGCAGTACTTC.

This clone was observed a few times. The chain combines TRBV6-5 with TRBJ1-1, with 7 nucleotides matching TRBD1. Losses at the gene ends were 0 bases for V and 8 bases for J; bases not matched to a gene: 3. The CDR3 is made up of 13 amino acids. Germline loops: CDR1 MNHEY, CDR2 SVGAGI. CDR3 in amino acids: CASSYSRTGEAFF. For the CDR3, the DNA is TGTGCCAGCAGTTACTCAAGGACAGGAGAAGCTTTCTTT.

The chain combines TRBV11-2 with TRBJ1-1; the D is unclear. The CDR3 is 14 residues long. Deletions cut 0 bases from V and 0 bases from J, with 5 bases between. Germline lookup yields CDR1 SGHAT and CDR2 FQNNGV. CDR3 residues: CASSLDGLNTEAFF. The CDR3 DNA reads TGTGCCAGCAGCTTAGATGGGCTGAACACTGAAGCTTTCTTT.

This sequence joins TRBV9 and TRBJ2-3; D might be TRBD1 (6 bases). Deletions cut 2 bases from V and 6 bases from J, with 16 bases between. Germline loops: CDR1 SGDLS, CDR2 YYNGEE. The CDR3 has 15 residues. Written as DNA, the CDR3 is TGTGCCAGCAGCGTCCGACAGGATCCTAGGGATACGCAGTATTTT. This encodes CASSVRQDPRDTQYF.

The chain links TRBV15 to TRBJ1-1, with unresolved D. The V end lost 0 bases, the J end lost 3 bases, and 8 bases lay between the germline ends. The germline gives CDR1 LNHNV, CDR2 YYDKDF (reference sequence). The CDR3 length is 14 residues. CDR3 region: CATSREGSYTEAFF. In nucleotides, the CDR3 is TGTGCCACCAGCAGAGAAGGGAGTTACACTGAAGCTTTCTTT.

The rearrangement joins TRBV9 to TRBJ2-1; possible D gene TRBD2, 5 bases. Germline CDR1 reads SGDLS; CDR2 reads YYNGEE. This CDR3 has 16 amino acids. V lost 0 bases to trimming and J lost 5 bases, with 15 bases between them. The CDR3 nucleotides are TGTGCCAGCAGCGTAGTAGGTCTAGCCCCCGACAATGAGCAGTTCTTC. Translated, it gives CASSVVGLAPDNEQFF.

The chain uses TRBV3-1 (or the pseudogene TRBV3-2) and TRBJ1-2; 7 bases match TRBD1. V shed 4 bases and J 4 bases; nucleotides not matched to a gene: 12. The germline V gene has CDR1 LGHDT and CDR2 YNNKEL (reference sequence). The CDR3 runs to 16 residues. The CDR3 region is CASSRPGQVGGYGYTF. The DNA of the CDR3 is TGTGCCAGCAGCCGACCCGGACAGGTGGGGGGCTATGGCTACACCTTC.

The genes are TRBV3-1 (or the pseudogene TRBV3-2) and TRBJ1-4; TRBD1 is a possible D gene (6 bases). The CDR3 has 14 residues. Germline CDR1 reads LGHDT; CDR2 reads YNNKEL (reference sequence). V lost 2 bases and J lost 7, with 11 bases in between. DNA for the CDR3: TGTGCCAGCAGCCAACGGATCAGGGGTGAAAAACTGTTTTTT. As protein: CASSQRIRGEKLFF.